This TCR beta chain was profiled in a study of cytomegalovirus exposure and HLA in healthy donors (dated 2017 in TCRdb). General notes on the study: In an earlier analysis of under 600 of the donors, about 270 Gb of sequence data and roughly 100 million unique TCR beta sequences from about 179 million T cells were reported. Because of strong linkage in the cohort, a few DR-DQ haplotypes were treated as single units for association and clustering. The study was designed to test whether signatures of past pathogen exposure could be identified by cataloging public T cell receptors. Class I and class II HLA loci were covered by the typing at four-digit resolution. Across under 500 genotyped donors of the cohort, an average of about 240,000 unique TCR beta nucleotide sequences per donor were sequenced, and 15% to 20% of those sequences were non-productive. Of the approximately 400 genotyped donors, 65% to 90% fell in the genetic ancestry cluster associated with self-reported Caucasian donors. A separate validation cohort of over a hundred different subjects was used in addition to the roughly 640-subject first cohort. To study patterns of TCR occurrence, a later analysis re-analyzed previously published TCR beta repertoires from 700 or so donors and added high-resolution HLA genotyping. Alongside the repertoire data, information on donor age, sex, ethnicity and CMV serostatus was compiled. To predict cytomegalovirus infection status, the study combined high-throughput TCR immunosequencing, statistical association of individual TCRs with disease status, and machine learning. A later genetic analysis used genome-wide SNP genotypes for about 55% of the 666 donors, treating that subset as a discovery cohort. An early release covering about 600 HLA-typed donors comprised about 300 gigabases of sequencing data and about 90 million unique TCR sequences. An earlier analysis of more than 450 of the donors used high-throughput TCR beta sequencing to judge whether each TCR beta V gene segment behaved as functional or pseudogenic. All discovery cohort repertoires had been generated using a single sequencing platform. The study profiled the T cell repertoires of more than 500 subjects by immunosequencing and related them to cytomegalovirus serostatus. Rather than using new phenotypic data, the later analysis identified candidate immune exposures from TCR beta sequences and from how often those sequences occurred across donors. The number of typed donors differed by locus: roughly 629-640 for A, B, C, DRB1 and DQB1; approximately 530 for DQA1; about 600 for DPA1; and roughly 490 for DPB1. The research as a whole found: The presence/absence analyses assumed that sequencing depth was roughly uniform across donors, and that assumption may not be true. Three of the identified cytomegalovirus-associated TCR beta chains were confirmed in vitro to be specific for cytomegalovirus antigens. The earlier analysis of some 560 of the donors excluded seventeen rarely observed V segments, including chromosome 9 orphons, because counts were too low. In a later analysis, TCR association rates were found to vary across HLA loci, with the most associated TCRs seen for DRB1 alleles and the fewest for HLA-C alleles. HLA typing was unavailable for some donors at each locus, so association tests used only the typed subset. A later genetic analysis associated a missense DCLRE1C variant with V-gene and J-gene trimming of TCR beta chains, and an independent cohort replicated the association. A later analysis found that HLA-associated TCR beta chains were more clonally expanded and had lower generation probabilities than equally common non-associated chains. For the cohort, immune exposure information was limited to CMV serostatus. The authors suggested that the approach could potentially be extended to other disease states and immunological phenotypes. The cohort was sequenced for TCR beta chains only, and without alpha or paired-chain data the features that could be detected were limited. Compared with the approximately 670-donor mean, donors in an Asian-associated ancestry cluster had fewer N-insertions in productive TCRs, according to a later genetic analysis. Strong co-occurrence of HLA alleles, especially DR and DQ, made assigning TCR associations to individual alleles difficult. Several of the top co-occurrence clusters appeared to be linked to parvovirus B19, influenza, CMV and Epstein-Barr virus, according to a later analysis. Correlated functional status among segregating V segments might reflect linkage disequilibrium, but an unknown experimental factor could not be ruled out. The classifier was reported to diagnose cytomegalovirus status with high specificity and sensitivity in both the original and validation cohorts. The study gave a list of over 150 TCR beta chains associated with cytomegalovirus. In a later analysis, some 17,000 TCR beta sequences were associated with specific HLA alleles at a false discovery rate of 0.05. A cluster of highly shared sequence variants was judged likely to be a technical artifact of the sequencing pipeline. While some public TCRs were present in many individuals, most TCR sequences turned up only very rarely across donors. In an earlier analysis of 450 to 750 of the donors, most TCR beta V segments appeared in productive rearrangements about 90% or about 30% of the time, broadly matching IMGT annotations. Most CMV-associated TCR beta chains appeared to be HLA-restricted in a later analysis, and the HLA associations seemed to be driven largely by CMV exposure. A further reported finding was that TCR beta sequences accurately predicted the HLA-A and HLA-B alleles for most subjects in the first cohort.

Receptors were amplified or captured by the immunoSEQ multiplex PCR assay. A mixture of 60 forward primers for TCR Vbeta segments and 13 reverse primers for TCR Jbeta segments was used in the multiplex PCR. The CDR3 region of rearranged TCR beta genes was amplified from genomic DNA with a multiplex PCR assay. On the Illumina HiSeq System, the amplified TCR beta libraries were sequenced as 87-base-pair reads. On the study's bioinformatics: A later analysis tallied approximately 87 million unique TCR beta chains across the 640 or so repertoires, and approximately 12 million of those chains were shared by two or more donors. Raw reads were error-corrected and collapsed into unique sequences by a nearest-neighbor algorithm in which closely related sequences were merged to remove PCR and sequencing errors. Alignment of CDR3 sequences to IMGT reference sequences was used to assign V, D and J gene segments. Each retained sequence needed at least a six-nucleotide match to both a V gene segment and a J gene segment. A rearrangement was called productive if the CDR3 had no stop codons and remained in frame with V and J, and every other rearrangement was called non-productive. Following IMGT convention, CDR3 was defined as the stretch from the second conserved V-encoded cysteine up to the conserved J-encoded phenylalanine. Sequences without an unambiguous match to a single V gene segment were excluded from the earlier analysis of about 640 of the donors. In an earlier analysis of approximately 590 of the donors, a V segment was called functional when productive rearrangements were above 56.7%, and segregating when the standard deviation between donors exceeded 5%. To diagnose cytomegalovirus status from the catalog of TCR beta chain sequences, a statistical classification framework was built. A later analysis assigned V and J genes by comparing TCR nucleotide sequences with IMGT/GENE-DB human TR gene sequences. The TCRdist pipeline was used in a later analysis to assign CDR3 sequences and most-parsimonious VDJ recombination scenarios. In a later analysis, every TCR beta chain was defined by the combination of its CDR3 amino acid sequence and its V-gene family, and reads without a unique V-gene family were dropped. To address suspected cross-contamination and a sequencing artifact, a later analysis removed around 590 highly shared, low-generation-probability nucleotide sequences. In a later analysis, a clonal expansion index for each public chain was calculated from normalized within-repertoire ranks of inferred template counts. A later analysis computed generation probabilities with a VDJ recombination model fitted to out-of-frame rearrangements, and checked the results against IGoR. Hypergeometric tests were used in a later analysis to score TCR-TCR, TCR-HLA and TCR-CMV co-occurrence, with a repertoire-size bias correction applied to the TCR pairs. False discovery rates were estimated in a later analysis by permuting HLA or CMV assignments 20 times. In a later analysis, co-occurring TCRs were grouped with DBSCAN, and TCRdist sequence similarity was added when clustering was performed within HLA-allele-positive subsets. Repertoires with fewer than 30,000 or more than 120,000 public chains, plus five repertoires with anomalous nucleotide sharing, were excluded from co-occurrence clustering. The table was pulled from immuneACCESS by TCRdb, which kept in-frame rearrangements only. Such tables lose some clones; where checked, under half of the loss comes from unresolved V genes, and the rest has no known cause. The DNA gave D and trimming, while V, J and clone size come from that table. The sample includes around 150,000 clones, with 70% to 85% observed a single time. 2% to 2.5% of the sample rests with the top ten.

In total, approximately 700 healthy bone marrow donors made up the cohort. Cohort members were all nominally healthy when sampled, although unrecorded immune exposures were likely present. The donor was CMV seronegative and was included in the group of a few hundred seronegative cohort members. A peripheral blood sample was provided by each donor, and peripheral blood mononuclear cells were used for TCR beta sequencing. The Qiagen DNeasy Blood Extraction Kit was used to extract genomic DNA from the blood cell samples. Details on this clone: Its recognized antigen is unknown. One base away there is no much larger clone; base qualities are not given. Other DNA variants within this sample encode the same CDR3.

This sequence was found in a man aged 40-49 years in good health and CMV-seronegative. Sample: PBMCs.

The DNA sequence is as follows: TGTGCCAGCTCCCCGGGATCCTACGAGCAGTACTTC. This translates into CASSPGSYEQYF. In this chain, TRBV18 is recombined with TRBJ2-7, with a tentative D gene TRBD2 over 5 matching bases. V sheds 6 bases and J sheds 1 base, leaving 7 bases between their ends. From its cysteine to its phenylalanine, the CDR3 spans 12 amino acids. Of all the DNA, just the CDR3 is kept, 36 bases in frame from base 1. CDR1 is given as KGHSH and CDR2 as LQKENI, both from the germline V gene.